These 8 T cell receptor beta chains share one sample of origin, sequenced in a study of tumor-infiltrating lymphocytes in localized non-small cell lung cancer. Libraries were prepared by immunoSEQ multiplex PCR; TCRdb keeps only in-frame clonotypes and omits some of them. The table has 14,000 to 15,000 clones, roughly 80% seen once. The sample consisted of lung tumor tissue. These receptor sequences come from a human donor with non-small cell lung cancer.

The V and J genes are TRBV11-2 and TRBJ2-5, with 15 bases matching TRBD2. The length of the CDR3 is 19 residues. The J segment lost 4 bases and the V segment lost 5 bases, leaving 14 bases of the junction unmatched. Germline V lookup: CDR1 SGHAT, CDR2 FQNNGV. The DNA for the CDR3 is TGTGCCAGCAGCCCCACCCTTGGACTAGCGGGAGGGCCGCGAGAGACCCAGTACTTC. The encoded protein is CASSPTLGLAGGPRETQYF.

V usage is TRBV27 and J usage is TRBJ2-1; the D call may be TRBD1 or TRBD2 (5 bases each). V shed 2 bases and J shed 2 bases, with 10 bases lying between them. CDR3 size: 15 residues. Germline CDR1 and CDR2: MNHEY and SMNVEV (reference sequence). CDR3 protein: CASSLGGDAYNEQFF. CDR3 in DNA: TGTGCCAGCAGTTTAGGGGGAGACGCCTACAATGAGCAGTTCTTC.

This clone was picked up one time. This chain connects TRBV29-1 to TRBJ1-2; D ambiguous. The germline CDR1 and CDR2 sequences are SQVTM and ANQGSEA. The CDR3 totals 12 residues. V was trimmed by 6 bases and J by 8 bases, leaving 16 bases between them. The CDR3 sequence is CSVDATPYGYTF. The CDR3 DNA is TGCAGCGTAGACGCGACTCCCTACGGCTACACCTTC.

A single count supports this clone. V gene TRBV11-3 combines with J gene TRBJ1-4; D not resolved. V dropped 4 bases and J dropped 8 bases, with 11 bases sitting between them. The CDR3 loop spans 13 amino acids. Germline CDR1 SGHNT, CDR2 YENEEA. The DNA of the CDR3 is TGTGCCAGCAGCTCCGGTTTAGGGGAAAAACTGTTTTTT. Translating it yields CASSSGLGEKLFF.

This clone has only one observation. The chain is built from TRBV7-2 and TRBJ2-5; tentatively, D is TRBD2 (7 bases). Per germline, CDR1 SGHTA and CDR2 FQGNSA. There are 17 residues in the CDR3. Trimming pared 3 bases from V and 5 bases from J, leaving 22 bases between. As DNA, the CDR3 is TGTGCCAGCAGCTTCCAACTAATGGGGGGGGCAGGGGAGACCCAGTACTTC. Residues: CASSFQLMGGAGETQYF.

This chain links TRBV14 with TRBJ2-3; D ambiguous. The CDR3 covers 18 residues. Germline CDR1 and CDR2: SGHDN and FVKESK. V gave up 0 bases and J gave up 4 bases, with 20 bases separating them. CDR3 nucleotide sequence: TGTGCCAGCAGCCAAGATAAGGTGGGCAGCACCAGTGCAGATACGCAGTATTTT. This codes for CASSQDKVGSTSADTQYF.

This chain uses TRBV29-1 with TRBJ2-1; 14 bases align to TRBD2. Trimming at V came to 6 bases and at J to 10 bases, leaving 14 bases not matched to a gene. This CDR3 is 16 amino acids long. Germline V gene data show CDR1 as SQVTM and CDR2 as ANQGSEA. The CDR3, as DNA: TGCAGCGTAGGGGAGCAAGGGACTAGCGGGAGAAGAGAGCAGTTCTTC. Translation: CSVGEQGTSGRREQFF.

The rearrangement uses TRBV5-1 and TRBJ2-3, with D unclear. The CDR3 covers 14 residues. Germline CDR1 reads SGHRS; CDR2 reads YFSETQ. The V end lost 0 bases, the J end lost 4 bases, and 9 bases lay between the germline ends. The CDR3 region is CASSLAVGADTQYF. The CDR3 bases are TGCGCCAGCAGCTTGGCCGTCGGAGCAGATACGCAGTATTTT.